Following are 15 T cell receptor beta chains from one sample sequenced in a study of OX40 agonist ivuxolimab in advanced cancers. The method was immunoSEQ multiplex PCR; TCRdb's version includes in-frame clones alone and lacks a portion of them. The sample lists around 48,000 clones, 70% to 90% occurring once. This material consisted of CD4+ or CD8+ T cells sorted from blood, taken in a trial of the OX40 agonist ivuxolimab. The origin of the receptors is an adult with an advanced solid tumor such as melanoma, head and neck, liver or kidney cancer.

The CDR3 sequence: CASSRSEGYEQYF. CDR3 sequence (DNA): TGCGCCAGCAGCCGATCGGAGGGGTACGAGCAGTACTTC. The J gene is TRBJ2-7, the V gene TRBV5-1; perhaps TRBD2 as D (6 bases). Germline CDR1 reads SGHRS; CDR2 reads YFSETQ. Trimming stripped 4 bases from V and 4 bases from J, with 12 bases between. There are 13 residues in the CDR3.

This chain links TRBV7-9 with TRBJ2-4; no reliable D call. The CDR3 runs 13 residues. V lost 3 bases and J 1 base, leaving 4 bases between the germline ends. CDR1 is SEHNR and CDR2 is FQNEAQ in the germline V gene (reference sequence). The CDR3 loop is CASSFGAKNIQYF. CDR3 coding DNA: TGTGCCAGCAGCTTCGGGGCCAAAAACATTCAGTACTTC.

This sequence joins TRBV7-3 and TRBJ2-5; D is unresolved. V lost 5 bases and J lost 1, with 8 bases in between. Germline assignment: CDR1 SGHTA and CDR2 FQGTGA. The CDR3 has 13 residues. The CDR3 sequence is CASSVGPQETQYF. The CDR3 DNA sequence: TGTGCCAGCAGCGTCGGACCCCAAGAGACCCAGTACTTC.

The chain links TRBV29-1 to TRBJ2-7; 9 nucleotides agree with TRBD2. J was trimmed by 5 bases and V by 7 bases; bases with no gene match: 12. CDR1 SQVTM and CDR2 ANQGSEA come from the germline V gene. The CDR3 contains 14 residues. The CDR3 loop reads CSAEGREGPHEQYF. The CDR3 nucleotides are TGCAGCGCCGAAGGGCGGGAGGGCCCCCACGAGCAGTACTTC.

This clone has a single count. The rearrangement joins TRBV12-5 to TRBJ2-3; weak D call: TRBD2 (6 bases). CDR1 and CDR2 (germline): LGHNT, FRNRAP. This CDR3 has 16 residues. V lost 0 bases and J 2 bases, leaving 12 bases between the germline ends. CDR3 sequence reads: CASGLVVGGDTDTQYF. In DNA, the CDR3 is TGTGCTAGTGGTTTGGTAGTGGGGGGTGACACAGATACGCAGTATTTT. Drawing the rest from reference TRBV12-5 and TRBJ2-3, the complete variable domain is DARVTQTPRHKVTEMGQEVTMRCQPILGHNTVFWYRQTMMQGLELLAYFRNRAPLDDSGMPKDRFSAEMPDATLATLKIQPSEPRDSAVYFCASGLVVGGDTDTQYFGPGTRLTVL.

This chain uses TRBV4-1 with TRBJ2-1; TRBD1 matches at 10 bases. In germline, CDR1 is MGHRA, CDR2 YSYEKL. V was clipped by 1 base and J by 9 bases; unmatched bases: 3. The CDR3 totals 14 residues. CDR3 sequence (DNA): TGCGCCAGCAGCCAAGGGTGGACAGGGGGTGAGCAGTTCTTC. This encodes CASSQGWTGGEQFF.

The chain combines TRBV6-5 with TRBJ2-3; 10 bases are shared with TRBD2. Per germline, CDR1 MNHEY and CDR2 SVGAGI. The CDR3 spans 15 residues. J lost 4 bases, V lost 5 bases, and 6 bases had no gene match. The chain's CDR3 is CASSATSGRPDTQYF. CDR3 nucleotides: TGTGCCAGCAGTGCGACTAGCGGGCGACCAGATACGCAGTATTTT.

V is TRBV6-5 and J is TRBJ2-1, with D perhaps TRBD1 or TRBD2 (5 bases each). This CDR3 region has 15 residues. The germline V and J ends were trimmed by 11 bases and 0 bases, with 17 bases remaining between them. Looked up from germline, CDR1 is MNHEY and CDR2 is SVGAGI. Here the CDR3 reads CASGPLSISYNEQFF. CDR3 sequence (DNA): TGTGCCTCGGGGCCCCTTAGTATCTCCTACAATGAGCAGTTCTTC.

The chain uses TRBV28 and TRBJ2-4; 8 bases are shared with TRBD2. CDR1 and CDR2 from the germline V gene are MDHEN and SYDVKM. This CDR3 comprises 16 residues. The J segment lost 0 bases and the V segment lost 7 bases, leaving 8 bases of the junction unmatched. CDR3: CASNGGGIGAKNIQYF. The CDR3 DNA sequence: TGTGCCAGCAACGGGGGGGGTATCGGAGCCAAAAACATTCAGTACTTC.

The chain joins TRBV19 to TRBJ1-1, with TRBD1 matching over 8 bases. CDR1 and CDR2 from the germline V gene are LNHDA and SQIVND (reference sequence). The CDR3 has 13 residues. The trim removed 3 bases at V and 3 bases at J, leaving 0 bases unmatched. The CDR3 DNA reads TGTGCCAGTAGTATGGACAGGGACACTGAAGCTTTCTTT. It encodes CASSMDRDTEAFF.

The chain employs TRBV7-6 and TRBJ2-2; TRBD2 matches 13 bases. CDR3 length: 16 amino acids. Germline CDR1 is SGHVS and CDR2 is FNYEAQ. V lost 5 bases, J lost 7 bases, and 7 bases stayed unmatched. Here the CDR3 reads CASSPTSGRAIGELFF. CDR3 bases: TGTGCCAGCAGCCCAACTAGCGGGAGGGCCATCGGGGAGCTGTTTTTT. The full variable domain, rest sourced from reference TRBV7-6 and TRBJ2-2, is GAGVSQSPRYKVTKRGQDVALRCDPISGHVSLYWYRQALGQGPEFLTYFNYEAQQDKSGLPNDRFSAERPEGSISTLTIQRTEQRDSAMYRCASSPTSGRAIGELFFGEGSRLTVL.

J is TRBJ2-7 and V is TRBV28, with 14 positions matching TRBD2. The germline V gene has CDR1 MDHEN and CDR2 SYDVKM. Germline trimming cut 6 bases from V and 0 bases from J; bases unmatched to any gene: 1. The CDR3 is made up of 15 amino acids. CDR3 coding DNA: TGTGCCAGCAGGACTAGCGGGAGGGCCTCCTACGAGCAGTACTTC. Residues: CASRTSGRASYEQYF. Supplemented by reference TRBV28 and TRBJ2-7, the full variable domain reads DVKVTQSSRYLVKRTGEKVFLECVQDMDHENMFWYRQDPGLGLRLIYFSYDVKMKEKGDIPEGYSVSREKKERFSLILESASTNQTSMYLCASRTSGRASYEQYFGPGTRLTVT.

The chain has TRBV30 and TRBJ2-5, with 7 bases that match TRBD1. J was trimmed by 4 bases and V by 3 bases; bases with no gene match: 5. The CDR3 is 13 amino acids. The germline gives CDR1 GTSNPN, CDR2 SVGIG (reference sequence). CDR3: CAWSLTGTETQYF. The CDR3 DNA follows: TGTGCCTGGAGCTTGACAGGGACAGAGACCCAGTACTTC. Variable domain in full (rest from reference TRBV30 and TRBJ2-5): SQTIHQWPATLVQPVGSPLSLECTVEGTSNPNLYWYRQAAGRGLQLLFYSVGIGQISSEVPQNLSASRPQDRQFILSSKKLLLSDSGFYLCAWSLTGTETQYFGPGTRLLVL.

This chain uses TRBV10-3 with TRBJ1-5; D not resolved. There are 14 residues in the CDR3. The V end was cut by 0 bases, the J end by 6 bases, with 9 bases between. In germline, CDR1 is ENHRY, CDR2 SYGVKD. CDR3 loop: CAISESPGFQPQHF. DNA for the CDR3: TGTGCCATCAGTGAGTCTCCAGGTTTTCAGCCCCAGCATTTT.

J is TRBJ2-5 and V is TRBV5-4, with D maybe TRBD2 (6 bases). The V gene's germline CDR1 is SGHNT and CDR2 YYREEE (reference sequence). This CDR3 comprises 14 residues. The V end lost 2 bases, the J end lost 3 bases, and 11 bases lay between the germline ends. The CDR3 is CASSFSSGEETQYF. CDR3 nucleotide sequence: TGTGCCAGCAGCTTCTCGTCGGGGGAAGAGACCCAGTACTTC.